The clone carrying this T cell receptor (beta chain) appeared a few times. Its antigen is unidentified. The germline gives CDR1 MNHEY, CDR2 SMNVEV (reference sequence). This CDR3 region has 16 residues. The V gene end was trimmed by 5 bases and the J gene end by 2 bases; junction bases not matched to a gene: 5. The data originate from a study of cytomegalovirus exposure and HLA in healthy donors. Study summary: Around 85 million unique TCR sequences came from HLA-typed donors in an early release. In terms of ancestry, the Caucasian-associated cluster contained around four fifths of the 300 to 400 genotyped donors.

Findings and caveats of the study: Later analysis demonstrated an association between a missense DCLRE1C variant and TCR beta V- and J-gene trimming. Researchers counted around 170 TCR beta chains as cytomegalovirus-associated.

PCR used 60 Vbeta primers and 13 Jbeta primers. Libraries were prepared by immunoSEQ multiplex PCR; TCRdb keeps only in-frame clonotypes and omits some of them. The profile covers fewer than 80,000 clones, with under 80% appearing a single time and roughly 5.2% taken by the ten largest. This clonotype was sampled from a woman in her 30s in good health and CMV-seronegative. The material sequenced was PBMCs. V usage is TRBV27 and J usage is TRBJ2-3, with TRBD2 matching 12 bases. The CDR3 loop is CASSTLAGGPTDTQYF. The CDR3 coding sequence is TGTGCCAGCAGTACTCTAGCGGGAGGGCCCACAGATACGCAGTATTTT.